This T cell receptor (beta chain) derives from a study of cytomegalovirus exposure and HLA in healthy donors. Study-wide results and limits: One later analysis, an examination of the 120 or so validation repertoires, found that first-cohort TCR clusters tended to co-occur in them. Reported performance of the classifier showed diagnosis of cytomegalovirus status with high specificity and sensitivity.

Trimming shortened V by 3 bases and J by 5 bases, and 13 bases separated the two germline ends. Germline V gene lookup returns CDR1 MDHEN and CDR2 SYDVKM. The CDR3 runs 14 residues. The repertoire was sequenced with immunoSEQ multiplex PCR; TCRdb's copy has only in-frame clones and lacks some. The top ten clones hold approximately 0.34% of a sample with around 250,000 clones, about 90% of them seen once. Details on this clone: Its target is not known.

The material sequenced was PBMCs. The source is a woman in her late teens or twenties in good health and CMV-seronegative. The gene calls are TRBV28 and TRBJ1-2; no clear D. The CDR3 spells CASSFAPGEYGYTF. CDR3 DNA sequence: TGTGCCAGCAGTTTTGCTCCAGGCGAATATGGCTACACCTTC.